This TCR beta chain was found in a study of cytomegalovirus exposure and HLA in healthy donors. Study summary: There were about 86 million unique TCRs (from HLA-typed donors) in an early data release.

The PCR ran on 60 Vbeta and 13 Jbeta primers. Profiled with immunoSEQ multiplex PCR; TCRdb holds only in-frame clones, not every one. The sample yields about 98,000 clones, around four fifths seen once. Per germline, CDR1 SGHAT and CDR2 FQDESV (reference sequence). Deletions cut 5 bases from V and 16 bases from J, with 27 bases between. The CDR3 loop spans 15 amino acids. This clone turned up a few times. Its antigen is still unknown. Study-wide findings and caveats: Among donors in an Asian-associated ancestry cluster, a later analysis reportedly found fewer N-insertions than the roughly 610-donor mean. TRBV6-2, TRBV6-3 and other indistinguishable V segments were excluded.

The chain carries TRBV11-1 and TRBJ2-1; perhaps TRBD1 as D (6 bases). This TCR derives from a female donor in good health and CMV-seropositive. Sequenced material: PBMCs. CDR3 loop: CASSDRQDSAYSLFF. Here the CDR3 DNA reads TGTGCCAGCAGCGATAGACAGGATAGCGCGTATAGTTTATTCTTC.